This T cell receptor (beta chain) was obtained from a study of shared T cell receptors in the human thymus. Profiled with immunoSEQ multiplex PCR; TCRdb holds only in-frame clones, not every one. The data contain hundreds of thousands of clones, approximately 89% of them seen just once; the ten biggest clones take up roughly 0.0089%. Germline lookup yields CDR1 SGHTA and CDR2 FQGNSA. V lost 1 base and J lost 0, with 10 bases in between. The CDR3 is 15 residues long. The sample was also reused in another study, on human thymus T cells.

Sequenced material: thymocytes. The sequence came from a boy in the first two years of life with a congenital heart defect. J is TRBJ2-7 and V is TRBV7-2; possibly TRBD1 for D (6 bases). The CDR3 DNA is TGTGCCAGCAGCTTAGGGGACAACTGCTCCTACGAGCAGTACTTC. As protein: CASSLGDNCSYEQYF.